This TCR beta chain is from a study of monozygotic twins with inflammatory bowel disease (dated by TCRdb to between 2018 and 2021). Describing the broader study: A total of 28 monozygotic twin pairs were included in the full study, comprising nine German pairs (four IBD-concordant, five IBD-discordant) and 19 IBD-discordant Danish pairs. The search for disease-associated traits relied mainly on comparing IBD patients with their genetically identical healthy co-twins within discordant pairs. Each individual had, on average, about 151 000 unique TCRalpha sequences and 181 000 unique TCRbeta sequences available for analysis.

Here is what the overall study found, with its caveats: The analysis was unable to tell apart different T cell subtypes. Background noise and inter-individual variability may have been introduced into the repertoires by the differing immunosuppressive treatments among patients. Repertoire similarity did not differ between concordant and discordant twins, possibly due to limited statistical power. IBD patients had lower TCRbeta repertoire diversity, measured by the inverse Simpson index, than their healthy co-twins. The results gave no support for a single strong signal or clonotype linked to IBD. Compared with healthy twins, IBD patients shared fewer clonotypes with other individuals, and the difference was most pronounced in patients with signs of disease activity.

On this clonotype itself: This receptor's antigen is unknown.

The method was 5' RACE. The input for every TCR library was 3500 ng of total RNA. cDNA was synthesized with SMARTScribe reverse transcriptase in eight separate reactions per sample. Unique molecular identifiers containing a 6-nucleotide sample barcode were introduced through template switching during cDNA synthesis. TCRalpha and TCRbeta cDNA was amplified by two nested PCRs of approximately 17 and 9 cycles, with bead purification after each PCR. Before amplification, the cDNA was treated with uracil DNA-glycosylase and purified using the QIAquick PCR purification kit. The second PCR added Illumina TruSeq-compatible adapters along with sample-specific barcodes. TapeStation and Qubit were used to check library quality and concentration, and 5 to 6.5 ng of each library was pooled. The pooled libraries were sequenced with 2 x 100 bp reads and custom sequencing primers on an Illumina HiSeq2500 single-index Rapid Run. The authors' pipeline ran thus. MiGEC version 1.2.6 was used for UMI-based consensus assembly to correct PCR and sequencing errors. MiXCR version 2.1.1 was used to carry out V(D)J alignment, clonotype assembly and CDR3 extraction. To normalise gene usage, clonotype sharing and MAIT/NKT TCR abundance, the top 1000, 10 000 and 20 000 clonotypes in each sample were analysed. After downsampling to 27 000 UMIs, diversity was calculated as the inverse Simpson index using the vegan R package. Paired Mann-Whitney U tests on discordant twin pairs were used, with Benjamini-Hochberg multiple-testing correction. TCRdb reprocessed the raw reads; every CDR3 protein sequence is a single record, and DNA is not supplied. The V and J calls were not made by the authors but by TCRdb's processing. The table for this sample records tens of thousands of distinct CDR3 sequences. The ten largest clonotypes hold just under 7.5% of the sample.

From each donor, an approximately 2.4 ml peripheral blood sample was drawn into PAXgene tubes and stored at -80 degrees C. Without T cell sorting, total RNA was isolated from whole blood using the PAXgene blood miRNA kit on an automated QIAcube. Peripheral blood from monozygotic twin pairs who were concordant or discordant for inflammatory bowel disease underwent deep TCRalpha and TCRbeta repertoire profiling using unique molecular barcoding. Smoking habits were recorded for all twin pairs, and each individual was classified as a current, former or never smoker. The CDR3 has 15 amino acids, counting the end cysteine and phenylalanine. The DNA is unrecorded.

This receptor was obtained from a human donor with ulcerative colitis or Crohn's disease, or a healthy co-twin of an affected twin (not recorded which). The rearranged chain carries TRBV12-3 or TRBV12-4 and TRBJ2-1. Sequenced sample: blood. The CDR3 in this case is CASSPQSRTYNEQFF.